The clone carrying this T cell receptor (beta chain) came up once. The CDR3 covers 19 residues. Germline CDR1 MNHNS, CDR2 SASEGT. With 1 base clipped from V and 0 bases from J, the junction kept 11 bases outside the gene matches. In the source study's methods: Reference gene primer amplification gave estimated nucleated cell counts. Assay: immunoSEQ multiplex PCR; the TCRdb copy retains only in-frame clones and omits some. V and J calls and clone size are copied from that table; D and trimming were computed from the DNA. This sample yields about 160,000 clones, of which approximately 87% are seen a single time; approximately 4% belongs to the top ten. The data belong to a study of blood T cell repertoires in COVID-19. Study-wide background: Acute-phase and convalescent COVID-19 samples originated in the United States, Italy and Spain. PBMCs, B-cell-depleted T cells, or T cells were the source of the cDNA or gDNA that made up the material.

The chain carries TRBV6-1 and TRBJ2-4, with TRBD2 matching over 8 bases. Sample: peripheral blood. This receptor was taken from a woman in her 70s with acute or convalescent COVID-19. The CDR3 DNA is TGTGCCAGCAGTGAAGGGAGGGGACTAGTACAAATAGCCAAAAACATTCAGTACTTC. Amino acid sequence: CASSEGRGLVQIAKNIQYF.